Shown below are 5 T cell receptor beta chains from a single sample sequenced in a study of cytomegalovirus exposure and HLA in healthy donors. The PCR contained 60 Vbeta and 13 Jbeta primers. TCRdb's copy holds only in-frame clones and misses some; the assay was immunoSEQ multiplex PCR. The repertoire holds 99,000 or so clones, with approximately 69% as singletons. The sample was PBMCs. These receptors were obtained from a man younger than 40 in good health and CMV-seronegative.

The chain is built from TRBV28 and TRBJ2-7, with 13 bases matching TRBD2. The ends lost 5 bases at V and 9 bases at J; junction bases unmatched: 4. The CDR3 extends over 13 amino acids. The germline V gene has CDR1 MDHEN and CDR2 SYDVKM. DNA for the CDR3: TGTGCCAGCAGTAGGGGACTAGCGGGGTGGCAGTACTTC. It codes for CASSRGLAGWQYF.

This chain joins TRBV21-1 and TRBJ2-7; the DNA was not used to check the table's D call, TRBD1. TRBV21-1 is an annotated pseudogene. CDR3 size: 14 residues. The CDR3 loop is CASSKAQGSHEQYF. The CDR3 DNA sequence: TGTGCCAGCAGCAAAGCACAGGGGTCCCACGAGCAGTACTTC.

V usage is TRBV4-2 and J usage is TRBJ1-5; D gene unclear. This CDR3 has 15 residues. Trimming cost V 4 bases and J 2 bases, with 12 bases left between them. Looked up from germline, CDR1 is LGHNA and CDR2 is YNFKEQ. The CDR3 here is CASSPASRGNQPQHF. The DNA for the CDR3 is TGTGCCAGCAGCCCAGCTTCGCGGGGCAATCAGCCCCAGCATTTT.

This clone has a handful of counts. The CDR3 coding sequence is TGTGCCAGCAGCTTAGGACTAGCGGGTGCCTACGAGCAGTACTTC. Translated: CASSLGLAGAYEQYF. The rearrangement uses TRBV5-4 and TRBJ2-5, with 11 bases aligning to TRBD2. The DNA end is a closer match to TRBJ2-7, so the J assignment may be wrong. CDR3 length: 15 amino acids. Per the germline V gene, CDR1 is SGHNT and CDR2 is YYREEE (reference sequence).

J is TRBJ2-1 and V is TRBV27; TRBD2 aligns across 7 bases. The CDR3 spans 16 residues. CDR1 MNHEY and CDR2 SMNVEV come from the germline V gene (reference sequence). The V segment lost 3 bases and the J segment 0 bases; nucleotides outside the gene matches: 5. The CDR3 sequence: CASSFTSASSYNEQFF. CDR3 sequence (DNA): TGTGCCAGCAGTTTTACTAGCGCGAGCTCCTACAATGAGCAGTTCTTC.